A selection of T cell receptor beta chains follows, all from one sample in a study of identical twins. Via MiXCR, TCRdb re-called the 5' RACE reads, giving one row per CDR3 protein. The sample lists 520,000 or so distinct CDR3 sequences; about 20% were seen once. These records were also assigned to another study, of T cells expressing NK-cell markers.

Sequences were obtained from CD4+ T cells sorted from blood. The receptors stem from a woman under 30 in good health. CDR3s include the opening cysteine and the closing phenylalanine or tryptophan. Fields, in order: clone size, V gene, D gene, J gene, CDR3 DNA, CDR3 protein. D genes are given only for firm matches. Clone size is shown for a subset of rows, as once, few, many or a class of expanded clone.

abundance: NA
v_gene: TRBV9
d_gene: NA
j_gene: TRBJ2-2
CDR3nt: TGTGCCAGCAGCTCACTCCCCCGTGGCGGGGAGCTGTTTTTT
CDR3aa: CASSSLPRGGELFF

abundance: NA
v_gene: TRBV5-1
d_gene: TRBD2
j_gene: TRBJ2-2
CDR3nt: TGCGCCAGCAGCCCTGGGACTAGCGGGCTGAACACCGGGGAGCTGTTTTTT
CDR3aa: CASSPGTSGLNTGELFF

abundance: few
v_gene: TRBV18
d_gene: NA
j_gene: TRBJ2-1
CDR3nt: TGTGCCAGCTCACCATGGGGAGAGCAGTTCTTC
CDR3aa: CASSPWGEQFF

abundance: NA
v_gene: TRBV20-1
d_gene: NA
j_gene: TRBJ2-7
CDR3nt: TGCAGTGCTAGAAGGTTGGTTGACGAGCAGTACTTC
CDR3aa: CSARRLVDEQYF

abundance: few
v_gene: TRBV12-3/TRBV12-4
d_gene: TRBD2
j_gene: TRBJ2-7
CDR3nt: TGTGCCAGCAGGAAGCGGGAGCGTGACGAGCAGTACTTC
CDR3aa: CASRKRERDEQYF

abundance: few
v_gene: TRBV7-7
d_gene: NA
j_gene: TRBJ2-5
CDR3nt: TGTGCTAGCAGCCCCGGGGCCGGGGTGGAGACCCAGTACTTC
CDR3aa: CASSPGAGVETQYF

abundance: NA
v_gene: TRBV7-2
d_gene: TRBD2
j_gene: TRBJ2-3
CDR3nt: TGTGCCAGCAGCCTTCAAACGGGGACTAGAACAGATACGCAGTATTTT
CDR3aa: CASSLQTGTRTDTQYF

abundance: many
v_gene: TRBV12-3/TRBV12-4
d_gene: NA
j_gene: TRBJ1-5
CDR3nt: TGTGCCAGCAGTGCCCAGGCTAATCAGCCCCAGCATTTT
CDR3aa: CASSAQANQPQHF

abundance: few
v_gene: TRBV6-1
d_gene: TRBD2
j_gene: TRBJ2-5
CDR3nt: TGTGCCAGCGGCTTGGCGGGAGAAGAGACCCAGTACTTC
CDR3aa: CASGLAGEETQYF

abundance: NA
v_gene: TRBV2
d_gene: TRBD1
j_gene: TRBJ2-7
CDR3nt: TGTGCCAGCAGGGCCCCGGGACAGGGGGCCGGCGAGCAGTACTTC
CDR3aa: CASRAPGQGAGEQYF

abundance: many
v_gene: TRBV20-1
d_gene: NA
j_gene: TRBJ2-4
CDR3nt: TGCAGTGCGTGGACTACGGACATTCAGTACTTC
CDR3aa: CSAWTTDIQYF

abundance: NA
v_gene: TRBV4-3
d_gene: NA
j_gene: TRBJ2-1
CDR3nt: TGCGCCAGCAGCCCGAACCCCTCGGGGGAGGCCTACAATGAGCAGTTCTTC
CDR3aa: CASSPNPSGEAYNEQFF

abundance: many
v_gene: TRBV10-3
d_gene: TRBD1
j_gene: TRBJ1-1
CDR3nt: TGTGCCATCAGAACGACAGGGACTGAAGCTTTCTTT
CDR3aa: CAIRTTGTEAFF

abundance: NA
v_gene: TRBV12-3/TRBV12-4
d_gene: NA
j_gene: TRBJ2-1
CDR3nt: TGTGCCAGCAGTTTGTGGGGGAGCTCCTACAATGAGCAGTTCTTC
CDR3aa: CASSLWGSSYNEQFF

abundance: NA
v_gene: TRBV11-2
d_gene: NA
j_gene: TRBJ1-1
CDR3nt: TGTGCCAGCAGCCCCGCCCGGGTGAACACTGAAGCTTTCTTT
CDR3aa: CASSPARVNTEAFF

abundance: NA
v_gene: TRBV7-8
d_gene: NA
j_gene: TRBJ2-7
CDR3nt: TGTGCCAGCGGAAAGGGGGGTCCCTACGAGCAGTACTTC
CDR3aa: CASGKGGPYEQYF

abundance: few
v_gene: TRBV7-9
d_gene: NA
j_gene: TRBJ2-7
CDR3nt: TGTGCCAGCAGCTTCCGCCCCGGGGACTCTAAGGAGTACTTC
CDR3aa: CASSFRPGDSKEYF